These 12 T cell receptor beta chains came from one sample sequenced in a study of T cells in tuberculosis. The assay was immunoSEQ multiplex PCR, and TCRdb's table has in-frame clones only and misses some. The repertoire consists of about 43,000 clones, with approximately 95% occurring once and the leading ten covering about 3.7%. The sequenced material came from PBMCs. The receptors derive from a donor aged 10-29 years with latent tuberculosis or without tuberculosis infection.

The CDR3 sequence is CASSDTGTGGSSAQHF. CDR3 DNA sequence: TGCGCCAGCAGCGACACCGGGACAGGGGGTTCATCTGCCCAGCATTTT. This chain links TRBV4-1 with TRBJ1-5, with 11 bases identical to TRBD1. Germline lookup yields CDR1 MGHRA and CDR2 YSYEKL. The CDR3 runs 16 residues. Trimming took 5 bases from V and 11 from J; bases not matched to a gene: 14.

The chain employs TRBV2 and TRBJ1-2; unclear D gene. CDR3 length: 13 residues. Trimming cost V 7 bases and J 0 bases, with 9 bases left between them. Germline loops: CDR1 SNHLY, CDR2 FYNNEI. DNA for the CDR3: TGTGCCAGCAACTCAAATACTAACTATGGCTACACCTTC. It yields the protein CASNSNTNYGYTF. The complete variable domain, with remaining parts taken from reference TRBV2 and TRBJ1-2, reads EPEVTQTPSHQVTQMGQEVILRCVPISNHLYFYWYRQILGQKVEFLVSFYNNEISEKSEIFDDQFSVERPDGSNFTLKIRSTKLEDSAMYFCASNSNTNYGYTFGSGTRLTVV.

This clone showed up just once. The gene calls are TRBV2 and TRBJ1-1; TRBD1 aligns across 11 bases. CDR1 and CDR2 (germline): SNHLY, FYNNEI. This CDR3 region has 18 residues. The V and J ends lost 1 base and 1 base, in that order; junction bases with no gene match: 8. CDR3 sequence (DNA): TGTGCCAGCAGTGAAGGGGAGGGGACAGGGGGTTGGAACACTGAAGCTTTCTTT. It is translated as CASSEGEGTGGWNTEAFF.

This clone showed up just a few times. The chain couples TRBV2 to TRBJ1-2, with 8 bases aligning to TRBD1. With 4 bases clipped from V and 7 bases from J, the junction kept 11 bases outside the gene matches. The CDR3 has 15 residues. In germline, CDR1 is SNHLY, CDR2 FYNNEI. For the CDR3, the DNA is TGTGCCAGCAGTGCGGTTGGGACAGGAAGTTTTGGCTACACCTTC. Amino acid sequence: CASSAVGTGSFGYTF.

The V and J genes are TRBV29-1 and TRBJ1-2; 8 bases map to TRBD1. V was clipped by 0 bases and J by 0 bases; unmatched bases: 9. This CDR3 comprises 17 residues. Germline CDR1 is SQVTM and CDR2 is ANQGSEA. CDR3 DNA sequence: TGCAGCGTTGAAGAAGTGGACAGGGACCAACCTAACTATGGCTACACCTTC. Protein: CSVEEVDRDQPNYGYTF.

This rearrangement joins TRBV6-1 to TRBJ1-4, with a weak D call TRBD1 (5 bases). This CDR3 region has 16 residues. Between the trimmed V and J ends, which lost 4 bases and 0 bases, there was a span of 12 bases. Germline values: CDR1 MNHNS, CDR2 SASEGT. The CDR3: CASSGQTFSTNEKLFF. Here the CDR3 DNA reads TGTGCCAGCAGTGGACAGACCTTTTCAACTAATGAAAAACTGTTTTTT.

In this sample, this clone turned up once. The J gene is TRBJ2-5, the V gene TRBV7-2; the D gene is possibly TRBD2 (6 bases). CDR3 length: 15 residues. CDR1 SGHTA and CDR2 FQGNSA come from the germline V gene. V was cut by 6 bases and J by 5 bases, with 19 bases left in between. The CDR3 bases are TGTGCCAGCAGTTCGGGGACTTTCCGTCGGGAGACCCAGTACTTC. Translated, it gives CASSSGTFRRETQYF.

The chain couples TRBV5-6 to TRBJ2-7; 9 positions match TRBD1. There are 15 residues in the CDR3. Trimming cost V 1 base and J 2 bases; bases outside gene matches: 4. Germline V lookup: CDR1 SGHDT, CDR2 YYEEEE. The CDR3 spells CASSLRRTGAYEQYF. CDR3 nucleotides: TGTGCCAGCAGCTTGCGTAGGACAGGGGCCTACGAGCAGTACTTC.

The rearrangement joins TRBV7-9 to TRBJ1-1; maybe TRBD1 (6 bases). CDR3 length equals 15 residues. Germline values: CDR1 SEHNR, CDR2 FQNEAQ (reference sequence). The V gene lost 8 bases and the J gene lost 4 bases, with 20 bases spanning the gap. This chain's CDR3 is CASPLREGGGTEAFF. CDR3 DNA: TGTGCCAGCCCTTTACGGGAGGGAGGGGGCACTGAAGCTTTCTTT.

The V gene is TRBV6-6, the J gene TRBJ2-5, with 13 bases identical to TRBD2. Germline trimming cut 6 bases from V and 2 bases from J; bases unmatched to any gene: 6. Germline V gives CDR1 MNHNY, CDR2 SVGAGI (reference sequence). The CDR3 loop spans 16 amino acids. The CDR3 nucleotides read TGTGCCAGCAGCTCTGAGACTAGCGGGGGGCAAGAGACCCAGTACTTC. It yields the protein CASSSETSGGQETQYF.

This clone was observed a single time. The chain carries TRBV7-9 and TRBJ1-1; possibly TRBD1 for D (5 bases). V was trimmed by 1 base and J by 2 bases, leaving 8 bases between them. Germline V gene data show CDR1 as SEHNR and CDR2 as FQNEAQ (reference sequence). The CDR3 totals 14 residues. The CDR3 DNA is TGTGCCAGCAGCTTAGTATGGGGCAACACTGAAGCTTTCTTT. Translation: CASSLVWGNTEAFF.

The V gene is TRBV6-1, the J gene TRBJ1-5; perhaps TRBD1 as D (6 bases). The CDR3 totals 16 residues. V dropped 4 bases and J dropped 0 bases, with 13 bases sitting between them. Germline CDR1 MNHNS, CDR2 SASEGT. The CDR3 reads CASSANREYSNQPQHF. CDR3 DNA sequence: TGTGCCAGCAGTGCGAACAGGGAATATAGCAATCAGCCCCAGCATTTT.